This T cell receptor beta chain was observed in a study of T cell changes during pregnancy in multiple sclerosis. TCRdb's copy holds only in-frame clones and misses some; the assay was immunoSEQ multiplex PCR. Of more than 25,000 clones listed, roughly 86% were seen once; the top ten hold roughly 9%. This clone was detected once. Germline assignment: CDR1 MNHEY and CDR2 SMNVEV (reference sequence). CDR3 length: 16 residues. The V segment lost 4 bases and the J segment 4 bases; nucleotides outside the gene matches: 8. The sample in question was CD8+ T cells from peripheral blood mononuclear cells, obtained in the first trimester of pregnancy. The receptor was derived from a female donor with multiple sclerosis, enrolled in a pregnancy study. V is TRBV27 and J is TRBJ1-5, with 9 bases identical to TRBD1. In nucleotides, the CDR3 is TGTGCCAGCAGTTCAAGGTCCGGGACAGGGAATCAGCCCCAGCATTTT. Translation: CASSSRSGTGNQPQHF.